This T cell receptor beta chain was captured by sequencing in a study of blood T cell repertoires in COVID-19. Study-level information: PBMCs, B-cell-depleted T cells, or T cells provided the cDNA or gDNA that made up the material.

The Seattle site enrolled patients during active infection and followed them longitudinally. CDR1 is SNHLY and CDR2 is FYNNEI in the germline V gene. The CDR3 covers 15 residues. The trim removed 4 bases at V and 5 bases at J, leaving 6 bases unmatched. The repertoire was sequenced with immunoSEQ multiplex PCR; TCRdb's copy has only in-frame clones and lacks some. The profile covers approximately 300,000 clones, with roughly 90% appearing a single time and about 6.8% taken by the ten largest. The sequence derives from a woman aged 25 to 39 with COVID-19, enrolled during active disease. The V call is TRBV2, the J call TRBJ2-5; TRBD2 matches at 11 bases. The material sequenced was peripheral blood. The CDR3 region has the DNA TGTGCCAGCAGTGGGACTAGCGGGCGCTATGAGACCCAGTACTTC. This gives the protein CASSGTSGRYETQYF.